What follows describes a single T cell receptor (beta chain). Its antigen is unknown. This specimen comes from a study of radiotherapy plus CTLA-4 blockade in lung cancer. For the study at large: Under 20% of patients responded objectively, and around 32% achieved disease control. Study conclusions and caveats: Expansion in blood of tumor-derived TCR clones was seen after radiotherapy plus ipilimumab.

This CDR3 comprises 14 residues. V was pared by 3 bases and J by 4 bases, with 12 bases between. Germline V gene sequence: CDR1 LNHDA, CDR2 SQIVND (reference sequence). The data were produced by immunoSEQ multiplex PCR, yet TCRdb's version contains in-frame clones alone and is incomplete. The repertoire includes about 80,000 clones, approximately 84% of them detected once, and approximately 2.2% sits in the top ten. With ipilimumab providing CTLA-4 blockade, focal radiation was administered to patients who had chemo-refractory metastatic non-small-cell lung cancer. The clonotype originates from a human donor with non-small cell lung cancer who had a partial response to radiotherapy plus ipilimumab. The chain carries TRBV19 and TRBJ1-2; D gene ambiguous. Sample: peripheral blood, taken from a patient treated with radiotherapy plus ipilimumab. CDR3 in amino acids: CASSMGRIFYGYTF. The CDR3 nucleotides read TGTGCCAGTAGTATGGGGAGGATATTCTATGGCTACACCTTC.